The 29 T cell receptor beta chains listed next were all sequenced from one sample in a study of blood T cell repertoires in COVID-19. Using immunoSEQ multiplex PCR, the repertoire was profiled, and TCRdb retains in-frame clones only, with some absent. This repertoire shows hundreds of thousands of clones, 80% to 90% found once; its top ten account for about 2.9%. Sequencing was carried out using peripheral blood. These TCRs come from a young woman with COVID-19, enrolled during active disease.

The chain uses TRBV18 and TRBJ2-1; D possibly corresponds to TRBD2 (6 bases). Germline V gene lookup returns CDR1 KGHSH and CDR2 LQKENI. Trimming stripped 6 bases from V and 0 bases from J, with 9 bases between. This CDR3 contains 14 residues. CDR3 loop: CASSPGSSYNEQFF. CDR3 DNA: TGTGCCAGCTCTCCCGGGAGCTCCTACAATGAGCAGTTCTTC.

The rearrangement uses TRBV7-9 and TRBJ1-4, with D possibly TRBD1 on 5 matching bases. CDR1 SEHNR and CDR2 FQNEAQ come from the germline V gene (reference sequence). V dropped 0 bases and J dropped 7 bases, with 15 bases sitting between them. The CDR3 has 16 amino acids. The CDR3: CASSLAPRGGSEKLFF. In nucleotides, the CDR3 is TGTGCCAGCAGCTTAGCGCCCCGCGGGGGGAGTGAAAAACTGTTTTTT. Combining the CDR3 with reference TRBV7-9 and TRBJ1-4 gives the whole variable domain DTGVSQNPRHKITKRGQNVTFRCDPISEHNRLYWYRQTLGQGPEFLTYFQNEAQLEKSRLLSDRFSAERPKGSFSTLEIQRTEQGDSAMYLCASSLAPRGGSEKLFFGSGTQLSVL.

The chain is built from TRBV19 and TRBJ2-1; possibly TRBD1 for D (5 bases). This CDR3 comprises 14 residues. Trimming stripped 4 bases from V and 2 bases from J, with 9 bases between. CDR1 LNHDA and CDR2 SQIVND come from the germline V gene (reference sequence). The CDR3 reads CASSTQGTYNEQFF. The CDR3 region has the DNA TGTGCCAGTAGTACTCAGGGTACCTACAATGAGCAGTTCTTC.

The chain combines TRBV7-9 with TRBJ1-4, with no clear D. Trimming stripped 5 bases from V and 8 bases from J, with 15 bases between. This CDR3 comprises 14 residues. Germline lookup yields CDR1 SEHNR and CDR2 FQNEAQ (reference sequence). In DNA form, the CDR3 reads TGTGCCAGCAGCACCGGAGGGAGTAGGGAAAAACTGTTTTTT. Translation: CASSTGGSREKLFF.

The chain links TRBV5-1 to TRBJ2-5; the match to TRBD1 covers 9 bases. The trim removed 4 bases at V and 2 bases at J, leaving 3 bases unmatched. Germline lookup yields CDR1 SGHRS and CDR2 YFSETQ. This CDR3 contains 14 residues. The CDR3 DNA reads as TGCGCCAGCAGCCGGGACAGGGTTCAAGAGACCCAGTACTTC. Encoded protein: CASSRDRVQETQYF.

The chain couples TRBV11-2 to TRBJ1-2; TRBD1 might be the D (6 bases). The germline CDR1 and CDR2 sequences are SGHAT and FQNNGV. This CDR3 contains 12 residues. The V end was cut by 5 bases, the J end by 6 bases, with 10 bases between. Written as DNA, the CDR3 is TGTGCCAGCAGCAAAGAGGGGGATGGCTACACCTTC. It codes for CASSKEGDGYTF. Full variable domain (outside the CDR3, taken from reference TRBV11-2 and TRBJ1-2): EAGVAQSPRYKIIEKRQSVAFWCNPISGHATLYWYQQILGQGPKLLIQFQNNGVVDDSQLPKDRFSAERLKGVDSTLKIQPAKLEDSAVYLCASSKEGDGYTFGSGTRLTVV.

This rearrangement joins TRBV27 to TRBJ1-1; 7 bases align to TRBD1. Germline CDR1 and CDR2: MNHEY and SMNVEV (reference sequence). After removal of 6 bases from V and 4 bases from J, the junction contained 8 bases not matched to a gene. The CDR3 runs to 14 residues. The CDR3 sequence is CASSMTGRATEAFF. DNA for the CDR3: TGTGCCAGCAGCATGACAGGGAGAGCCACTGAAGCTTTCTTT.

The V and J genes are TRBV10-1 and TRBJ1-1; the D is unclear. CDR1 and CDR2 from the germline V gene are WNHNN and SYGVQD (reference sequence). Trimming took 10 bases from V and 1 from J, leaving 10 bases between them. The CDR3 covers 12 residues. CDR3 region: CATRGRNTEAFF. The CDR3 DNA is TGCGCCACCCGAGGCCGGAACACTGAAGCTTTCTTT.

This chain uses TRBV2 with TRBJ1-2, with TRBD1 matching 10 bases. This CDR3 is built from 14 residues. Trimming cost V 6 bases and J 3 bases; bases outside gene matches: 4. Germline V gene sequence: CDR1 SNHLY, CDR2 FYNNEI. CDR3 in amino acids: CASRRQGADYGYTF. Written as DNA, the CDR3 is TGTGCCAGCAGAAGACAGGGGGCGGACTATGGCTACACCTTC.

The chain recombines TRBV19 with TRBJ2-7, with D perhaps matching TRBD1 (6 bases). CDR1 LNHDA and CDR2 SQIVND come from the germline V gene (reference sequence). The CDR3 is 16 amino acids. V gave up 3 bases and J gave up 3 bases, with 18 bases separating them. CDR3 residues: CASSMDSSQPYYEQYV. The CDR3 nucleotides read TGTGCCAGTAGTATGGACAGTTCCCAACCATACTACGAGCAGTACGTC.

The chain is built from TRBV11-2 and TRBJ2-1; 8 nucleotides agree with TRBD2. CDR1 and CDR2 (germline): SGHAT, FQNNGV. With 1 base clipped from V and 2 bases from J, the junction kept 7 bases outside the gene matches. CDR3 length: 17 amino acids. The CDR3 loop is CASSLGLARGAYNEQFF. The CDR3 DNA reads TGTGCCAGCAGCTTAGGGTTGGCGCGGGGGGCCTACAATGAGCAGTTCTTC.

CDR3 loop: CASSPQGMNTEAFF. The CDR3 DNA sequence: TGTGCCAGCAGCCCCCAGGGGATGAACACTGAAGCTTTCTTT. The gene calls are TRBV5-5 and TRBJ1-1, with TRBD1 as a possible D gene (6 bases). V lost 4 bases, J lost 0 bases, and 10 bases lay in between. CDR1 SGHKS and CDR2 YYEKEE come from the germline V gene (reference sequence). The CDR3 is made up of 14 amino acids.

V and J are TRBV6-5 and TRBJ1-6; the D gene is possibly TRBD1 (5 bases). With 7 bases removed from V and 14 bases from J, the gap between germline ends came to 24 bases. This CDR3 spans 15 amino acids. CDR1 is MNHEY, CDR2 SVGAGI, per germline. The CDR3 DNA sequence: TGTGCCAGCACTACCGATACAGGATTTCTAGCGGCCCTCCACTTT. It is translated as CASTTDTGFLAALHF.

V gene TRBV3-1 (or the pseudogene TRBV3-2) combines with J gene TRBJ1-1, with a possible D match to TRBD1 (5 bases). Trimming cost V 0 bases and J 3 bases, with 8 bases left between them. This CDR3 spans 14 amino acids. Germline V gene lookup returns CDR1 LGHDT and CDR2 YNNKEL (reference sequence). CDR3 in amino acids: CASSQEGQYTEAFF. The CDR3 bases are TGTGCCAGCAGCCAAGAGGGGCAGTACACTGAAGCTTTCTTT.

The rearrangement links TRBV19 to TRBJ2-1; D ambiguous. The CDR3 has 15 amino acids. Germline values: CDR1 LNHDA, CDR2 SQIVND (reference sequence). V lost 3 bases, J lost 0 bases, and 9 bases lay in between. The CDR3 sequence is CASSIPGYSYNEQFF. DNA of the CDR3: TGTGCCAGTAGTATCCCAGGATACTCCTACAATGAGCAGTTCTTC.

Concerning this clone: A junction boundary mismatches the germline segment, possibly from a read error. The genes are TRBV29-1 and TRBJ1-1, with 8 bases matching TRBD1. The CDR3 contains 14 residues. Germline V gene lookup returns CDR1 SQVTM and CDR2 ANQGSEA. As DNA, the CDR3 is TGCAGCGTTGACAGGGGGCTGGCGAACGCTGAAGCTTTCTTT. Translation: CSVDRGLANAEAFF.

This chain uses TRBV7-9 with TRBJ1-1, with 9 bases aligning to TRBD1. Germline V gene sequence: CDR1 SEHNR, CDR2 FQNEAQ (reference sequence). CDR3 length equals 16 residues. The CDR3, as DNA: TGTGGACTTTCCAAACCGGGACAGGGATATGGCACTGAAGCTTTCTTT. Protein sequence: CGLSKPGQGYGTEAFF.

The V and J genes are TRBV20-1 and TRBJ1-5, with a weak D call TRBD1 (6 bases). Germline lookup yields CDR1 DFQATT and CDR2 SNEGSKA (reference sequence). The CDR3 runs 13 residues. V was trimmed by 3 bases and J by 7 bases, leaving 13 bases between them. CDR3 bases: TGCAGTGCTAGTTCGGCAGGGGAACAGCCCCAGCATTTT. It codes for CSASSAGEQPQHF.

This chain connects TRBV10-1 to TRBJ2-7; 7 positions agree with TRBD1. V lost 0 bases and J lost 3; bases outside the gene matches: 2. CDR1 WNHNN and CDR2 SYGVQD come from the germline V gene (reference sequence). This CDR3 contains 14 residues. The DNA for the CDR3 is TGCGCCAGCAGTGAGTCGGACAGGAGCTACGAGCAGTACTTC. Amino acids: CASSESDRSYEQYF.

The rearrangement joins TRBV5-1 to TRBJ2-2; no clear D. The CDR3 has 15 residues. V lost 7 bases, J lost 0 bases, and 13 bases lay in between. CDR1 is SGHRS, CDR2 YFSETQ, per germline. The CDR3 loop reads CASAPGNANTGELFF. The CDR3 bases are TGCGCCAGCGCGCCAGGCAACGCGAACACCGGGGAGCTGTTTTTT.

The V call is TRBV6-5, the J call TRBJ1-1; 8 bases align to TRBD1. The CDR3 has 13 amino acids. The V gene's germline CDR1 is MNHEY and CDR2 SVGAGI. Trimming took 6 bases from V and 5 from J; bases not matched to a gene: 5. This chain's CDR3 is CASREDRDTEAFF. CDR3 in DNA: TGTGCCAGCAGGGAGGACAGGGATACTGAAGCTTTCTTT.

The chain recombines TRBV7-9 with TRBJ2-2; TRBD1 might be the D (5 bases). The CDR3 runs 12 residues. V lost 6 bases and J 7 bases, leaving 9 bases between the germline ends. Germline assignment: CDR1 SEHNR and CDR2 FQNEAQ (reference sequence). CDR3 coding DNA: TGTGCCAGCAGAGGGGAAGGCGGGGAGCTGTTTTTT. Encoded protein: CASRGEGGELFF.

The CDR3 loop reads CASSLGQHYEQYF. As DNA, the CDR3 is TGTGCCAGCAGTTTGGGGCAGCACTACGAGCAGTACTTC. The chain carries TRBV28 and TRBJ2-7, with D maybe TRBD1 (5 bases). V gave up 3 bases and J gave up 3 bases, with 9 bases separating them. The length of the CDR3 is 13 residues. From germline, CDR1 is MDHEN and CDR2 SYDVKM.

V usage is TRBV7-2 and J usage is TRBJ2-7; 8 bases match TRBD1. Unmatched junction bases numbered 8, after V lost 0 bases and J lost 7 bases. The CDR3 spans 15 residues. Germline CDR1 is SGHTA and CDR2 is FQGNSA. CDR3 amino acids: CASSLAGTGAMEQYF. The DNA for the CDR3 is TGTGCCAGCAGCTTAGCCGGGACAGGTGCCATGGAGCAGTACTTC.

The chain combines TRBV21-1 with TRBJ2-3; TRBD2, the table's D call, lacks a check against the DNA. TRBV21-1 is a pseudogene locus. CDR3 length: 15 amino acids. CDR3 in amino acids: CASSTHVAGGLFGYF. CDR3 bases: TGTGCCAGCAGCACCCACGTGGCCGGGGGGTTGTTCGGGTATTTT.

The chain is built from TRBV11-2 and TRBJ2-1; 8 bases are a match to TRBD1. Germline CDR1 and CDR2: SGHAT and FQNNGV. The junction had 7 bases not matched to a gene; V was cut back by 4 bases and J by 5 bases. CDR3 length: 15 residues. The CDR3 sequence: CASSYAGTGNNEQFF. The CDR3 nucleotides are TGTGCCAGCAGCTACGCCGGGACAGGCAACAATGAGCAGTTCTTC. The whole variable domain, remainder taken from reference TRBV11-2 and TRBJ2-1, is EAGVAQSPRYKIIEKRQSVAFWCNPISGHATLYWYQQILGQGPKLLIQFQNNGVVDDSQLPKDRFSAERLKGVDSTLKIQPAKLEDSAVYLCASSYAGTGNNEQFFGPGTRLTVL.

The CDR3, as DNA: TGTGCCAGCAGCTCTAGCGGGAGCATCTACGAGCAGTACGTC. Encoded protein: CASSSSGSIYEQYV. The gene calls are TRBV5-5 and TRBJ2-7; TRBD2 matches 10 bases. The CDR3 is 14 amino acids. Trimming cost V 3 bases and J 3 bases; bases outside gene matches: 3. CDR1 and CDR2 from the germline V gene are SGHKS and YYEKEE (reference sequence).

This chain uses TRBV5-6 with TRBJ1-2; 7 bases fit TRBD1. CDR3 length equals 16 residues. Germline assignment: CDR1 SGHDT and CDR2 YYEEEE. V lost 0 bases, J lost 3 bases, and 8 bases stayed unmatched. CDR3 sequence (DNA): TGTGCCAGCAGCTTGGCGGAGGGGGCAGGGGACTATGGCTACACCTTC. Translating it yields CASSLAEGAGDYGYTF.

Of note for this clone: This specimen includes other DNA sequences encoding the same CDR3. J is TRBJ2-7 and V is TRBV3-1 (or the pseudogene TRBV3-2); weak D call: TRBD2 (5 bases). There are 14 residues in the CDR3. V lost 1 base, J lost 1 base, and 8 bases lay in between. CDR1 LGHDT and CDR2 YNNKEL come from the germline V gene (reference sequence). This chain's CDR3 is CASSQGGGSYEQYF. The CDR3 DNA is TGTGCCAGCAGCCAAGGTGGCGGGTCCTACGAGCAGTACTTC.